These 30 T cell receptor beta chains share one sample of origin, sequenced in a study of spatial heterogeneity in lung cancer. No antigen is known for these receptors. Time point noted: sample taken at primary tumor resection. Study outcomes and limitations: Counts that tracked tumor mutation counts were those of expanded intratumoral alpha and beta TCRs.

MiXCR, applied by TCRdb to the 5' RACE reads, yields one record per CDR3 protein. The data contain around 95,000 distinct CDR3 sequences, about 4.6% of them singletons. This material consisted of lung tumor tissue, taken at surgery. These receptors were obtained from a male donor with early-stage non-small cell lung cancer.

The sample holds many counts of this clonotype. The chain is built from TRBV12-3 or TRBV12-4 and TRBJ2-1; D ambiguous. The V end was cut by 2 bases, the J end by 2 bases, with 7 bases between. This CDR3 has 14 residues. The CDR3 protein is CASSLSFPYNEQFF. As DNA, the CDR3 is TGTGCCAGCAGTTTAAGTTTCCCCTACAATGAGCAGTTCTTC.

There are many counts of this clonotype. The chain uses TRBV6-1 and TRBJ1-5; TRBD1 matches at 7 bases. From germline, CDR1 is MNHNS and CDR2 SASEGT. The CDR3 totals 16 residues. After removal of 3 bases from V and 7 bases from J, the junction contained 12 bases not matched to a gene. CDR3 loop: CASSDGSSKGAQPQHF. The CDR3 nucleotides read TGTGCCAGCAGTGATGGATCATCAAAGGGGGCCCAGCCCCAGCATTTT.

This clonotype has a count of ten or more. DNA for the CDR3: TGTGCCACCAGCCCTCACCCATCCAGCAATCAGCCCCAGCATTTT. Residues: CATSPHPSSNQPQHF. V usage is TRBV15 and J usage is TRBJ1-5; D is unresolved. V was cut by 5 bases and J by 1 base, with 12 bases left in between. In germline, CDR1 is LNHNV, CDR2 YYDKDF (reference sequence). CDR3 length: 15 residues.

The chain is built from TRBV20-1 and TRBJ2-7, with D possibly being TRBD1 or TRBD2 (5 bases each). V was shortened by 5 bases and J by 0 bases, with 11 bases between the two germline ends. Germline V gene data show CDR1 as DFQATT and CDR2 as SNEGSKA (reference sequence). This CDR3 has 13 residues. The CDR3 reads CSAGTGSSYEQYF. For the CDR3, the DNA is TGCAGTGCTGGGACGGGCAGCTCCTACGAGCAGTACTTC.

This clonotype has a count of ten or more. This sequence joins TRBV7-9 and TRBJ2-3; D is unclear. V lost 5 bases and J 0 bases, leaving 12 bases between the germline ends. This CDR3 has 15 amino acids. Germline CDR1 SEHNR, CDR2 FQNEAQ (reference sequence). The DNA of the CDR3 is TGTGCCAGCAGCCTACTCCTCGATAGCACAGATACGCAGTATTTT. The encoded protein is CASSLLLDSTDTQYF.

This clonotype was observed many times. V gene TRBV20-1 combines with J gene TRBJ2-1; possibly TRBD2 for D (6 bases). The CDR3 contains 14 residues. Germline-derived CDR1 and CDR2 are DFQATT and SNEGSKA (reference sequence). V lost 1 base, J lost 3 bases, and 10 bases lay in between. The CDR3 protein is CSARGPSDYNEQFF. For the CDR3, the DNA is TGCAGTGCTAGAGGTCCTAGCGACTACAATGAGCAGTTCTTC.

V is TRBV4-1 and J is TRBJ2-7; D assignment may be TRBD1 or TRBD2 (6 bases each). The CDR3 loop spans 14 amino acids. CDR1 and CDR2 from the germline V gene are MGHRA and YSYEKL. The germline V and J ends were trimmed by 2 bases and 4 bases, with 12 bases remaining between them. The CDR3 region is CASSQTLGGYEQYF. The CDR3 bases are TGCGCCAGCAGCCAAACGCTAGGGGGGTACGAGCAGTACTTC.

This clonotype was detected many times. The rearrangement uses TRBV6-1 and TRBJ2-3; the D gene is possibly TRBD1 (6 bases). Germline V CDR1 and CDR2: MNHNS, SASEGT. V dropped 7 bases and J dropped 4 bases, with 12 bases sitting between them. CDR3 length equals 13 residues. The DNA for the CDR3 is TGTGCCAGCAATACAGGGTGGGCAGATACGCAGTATTTT. This encodes CASNTGWADTQYF.

This clonotype has at least ten counts. The CDR3 region is CASSPKSDRAWNEQFF. For the CDR3, the DNA is TGTGCCAGCAGCCCGAAGTCGGACAGGGCATGGAATGAGCAGTTCTTC. This chain links TRBV7-9 with TRBJ2-1; 8 bases are a match to TRBD1. Germline-derived CDR1 and CDR2 are SEHNR and FQNEAQ (reference sequence). V lost 5 bases to trimming and J lost 7 bases; unmatched junction nucleotides: 13. CDR3 size: 16 residues.

This clonotype was observed at least ten times. CDR3: CASSSALLVGTDTQYF. Written as DNA, the CDR3 is TGTGCCAGCAGTTCCGCATTATTAGTTGGTACAGATACGCAGTATTTT. This chain uses TRBV12-3 or TRBV12-4 with TRBJ2-3; D remains ambiguous. V gave up 4 bases and J gave up 3 bases, with 17 bases separating them. The CDR3 loop spans 16 amino acids.

This clonotype turned up a few times. The chain carries TRBV9 and TRBJ2-5, with a possible D match to TRBD1 (5 bases). Trimming cost V 3 bases and J 4 bases, with 19 bases left between them. The CDR3 is made up of 16 amino acids. From germline, CDR1 is SGDLS and CDR2 YYNGEE. The CDR3 sequence: CASSAHEIYQGETQYF. For the CDR3, the DNA is TGTGCCAGCAGCGCACATGAGATTTATCAGGGAGAGACCCAGTACTTC.

The table lists this clonotype with many counts. V and J are TRBV6-1 and TRBJ1-1; no clear D. CDR1 and CDR2 (germline): MNHNS, SASEGT. This CDR3 has 15 residues. Between the trimmed V and J ends, which lost 4 bases and 0 bases, there was a span of 12 bases. The CDR3 nucleotides are TGTGCCAGCAGTGGCTTTCCGTCCTTGAACACTGAAGCTTTCTTT. Protein sequence: CASSGFPSLNTEAFF.

This clonotype was observed at least ten times. V usage is TRBV4-2 and J usage is TRBJ2-4; the D is unclear. The V gene's germline CDR1 is LGHNA and CDR2 YNFKEQ. The CDR3 is made up of 14 amino acids. V was clipped by 6 bases and J by 8 bases, with 17 bases between them. Here the CDR3 reads CASSSTAVLDIQYF. The CDR3 DNA reads as TGTGCCAGCAGTTCTACGGCGGTCCTCGACATTCAGTACTTC.

This clonotype was picked up many times. The chain uses TRBV7-9 and TRBJ1-6; D might be TRBD1 (5 bases). With 1 base removed from V and 6 bases from J, the gap between germline ends came to 7 bases. There are 14 residues in the CDR3. Germline loops: CDR1 SEHNR, CDR2 FQNEAQ (reference sequence). The CDR3 DNA reads as TGTGCCAGCAGCTTAGGGGGCTTTAATTCACCCCTCCACTTT. As protein: CASSLGGFNSPLHF. Combining the CDR3 with reference TRBV7-9 and TRBJ1-6 gives the whole variable domain DTGVSQNPRHKITKRGQNVTFRCDPISEHNRLYWYRQTLGQGPEFLTYFQNEAQLEKSRLLSDRFSAERPKGSFSTLEIQRTEQGDSAMYLCASSLGGFNSPLHFGNGTRLTVT.

This chain joins TRBV29-1 and TRBJ2-7, with 7 bases identical to TRBD2. V dropped 6 bases and J dropped 4; count of bases not matched to a gene: 9. Germline CDR1 is SQVTM and CDR2 is ANQGSEA. The CDR3 contains 13 residues. Written as DNA, the CDR3 is TGCAGCGTGCGCGGCGGGAGTAGTTACGAGCAGTACTTC. It codes for CSVRGGSSYEQYF.

There are many counts of this clonotype. The rearrangement uses TRBV11-2 and TRBJ1-3; tentatively, D is TRBD1 (5 bases). The CDR3 has 13 residues. The V end lost 2 bases, the J end lost 3 bases, and 5 bases lay between the germline ends. From germline, CDR1 is SGHAT and CDR2 FQNNGV. The CDR3 reads CASSLQGGNTIYF. Here the CDR3 DNA reads TGTGCCAGCAGCTTACAGGGTGGAAACACCATATATTTT.

The table lists this clonotype with many counts. The V and J genes are TRBV4-1 and TRBJ2-1; TRBD1 or TRBD2 may be the D gene (5 bases each). This CDR3 is 14 amino acids long. Trimming stripped 4 bases from V and 9 bases from J, with 16 bases between. Per the germline V gene, CDR1 is MGHRA and CDR2 is YSYEKL. The CDR3 loop is CASSPRPRDAEQFF. The CDR3 bases are TGCGCCAGCAGCCCGAGACCGAGGGACGCTGAGCAGTTCTTC.

CDR3 protein: CAQTGDTGELFF. CDR3 sequence (DNA): TGTGCCCAGACAGGGGATACCGGGGAGCTGTTTTTT. V and J are TRBV19 and TRBJ2-2, with 8 positions matching TRBD1. Germline V gene lookup returns CDR1 LNHDA and CDR2 SQIVND (reference sequence). J lost 5 bases, V lost 11 bases, and 4 bases had no gene match. CDR3 length equals 12 residues. Drawing the rest from reference TRBV19 and TRBJ2-2, the complete variable domain is DGGITQSPKYLFRKEGQNVTLSCEQNLNHDAMYWYRQDPGQGLRLIYYSQIVNDFQKGDIAEGYSVSREKKESFPLTVTSAQKNPTAFYLCAQTGDTGELFFGEGSRLTVL.

This clonotype was found many times. CDR3: CASSQEFVGLTEAFF. CDR3 nucleotides: TGCGCCAGCAGCCAAGAGTTCGTCGGGTTAACTGAAGCTTTCTTT. The chain is built from TRBV4-1 and TRBJ1-1; D is ambiguous. The CDR3 has 15 residues. Germline V gene sequence: CDR1 MGHRA, CDR2 YSYEKL. Deletions cut 0 bases from V and 5 bases from J, with 13 bases between.

The chain uses TRBV20-1 and TRBJ1-4, with 7 bases that match TRBD1. Germline CDR1 is DFQATT and CDR2 is SNEGSKA (reference sequence). There are 16 residues in the CDR3. Trimming took 3 bases from V and 2 from J; bases not matched to a gene: 9. As DNA, the CDR3 is TGCAGTGCTAGTTCCTCCAGGGGGTCTACTAATGAAAAACTGTTTTTT. The encoded protein is CSASSSRGSTNEKLFF.

This clonotype was detected only a few times. V usage is TRBV5-1 and J usage is TRBJ2-7, with 9 positions matching TRBD1. CDR3 size: 16 residues. Per germline, CDR1 SGHRS and CDR2 YFSETQ. V lost 3 bases and J lost 6; bases outside the gene matches: 13. The CDR3 sequence: CASSSHQDRGSGEQYF. The CDR3 DNA is TGCGCCAGCAGCTCCCACCAGGACAGGGGAAGTGGCGAGCAGTACTTC.

There are many counts of this clonotype. The CDR3 protein is CASSELLAGGPYEQYF. DNA of the CDR3: TGTGCCAGCAGTGAGCTCCTAGCGGGAGGGCCTTACGAGCAGTACTTC. The genes are TRBV28 and TRBJ2-7; 12 bases agree with TRBD2. V trimming: 5 bases; J trimming: 4 bases; junction bases outside the gene matches: 9. Germline V gene lookup returns CDR1 MDHEN and CDR2 SYDVKM. The CDR3 is 16 residues long.

This clonotype appeared many times. The V call is TRBV20-1, the J call TRBJ2-2, with 9 bases lining up with TRBD2. In germline, CDR1 is DFQATT, CDR2 SNEGSKA (reference sequence). V lost 5 bases and J lost 4; bases outside the gene matches: 8. This CDR3 region has 15 residues. The CDR3 protein is CSAPRAGGRTGELFF. Here the CDR3 DNA reads TGCAGTGCTCCGAGAGCGGGAGGACGCACCGGGGAGCTGTTTTTT.

This clonotype was detected ten times or more. The CDR3 DNA reads as TGTGCCAGCAGCGTAGCCACCCTAGAGCTGGAGACCCAGTACTTC. This sequence encodes CASSVATLELETQYF. The V and J genes are TRBV9 and TRBJ2-5; D ambiguous. Trimming shortened V by 0 bases and J by 5 bases, and 14 bases separated the two germline ends. This CDR3 contains 15 residues. Per germline, CDR1 SGDLS and CDR2 YYNGEE.

This clonotype was seen at least ten times. The chain recombines TRBV2 with TRBJ2-6; D not certain. V lost 3 bases and J 0 bases, leaving 6 bases between the germline ends. The CDR3 is 15 amino acids. CDR1 SNHLY and CDR2 FYNNEI come from the germline V gene. The CDR3 protein is CASSDSGSGANVLTF. The CDR3 DNA reads TGTGCCAGCAGTGATTCGGGCTCTGGGGCCAACGTCCTGACTTTC.

This clonotype was seen repeatedly, ten times or more. This rearrangement joins TRBV20-1 to TRBJ2-7; no firm D call. The V end was cut by 0 bases, the J end by 6 bases, with 15 bases between. The CDR3 runs to 14 residues. The germline V gene has CDR1 DFQATT and CDR2 SNEGSKA (reference sequence). The CDR3 loop reads CSARDRTDLGEQYF. In DNA form, the CDR3 reads TGCAGTGCTAGAGACCGGACCGACTTGGGCGAGCAGTACTTC.

This clonotype was seen at least ten times. V usage is TRBV11-2 and J usage is TRBJ2-2; no clear D gene. Germline CDR1 and CDR2: SGHAT and FQNNGV. The length of the CDR3 is 14 residues. Between the trimmed V and J ends, which lost 0 bases and 1 base, there was a span of 3 bases. CDR3 in DNA: TGTGCCAGCAGCTTAGACGTGAACACCGGGGAGCTGTTTTTT. Its protein is CASSLDVNTGELFF.

At least ten counts were recorded for this clonotype. This chain joins TRBV11-2 and TRBJ2-1, with 10 bases fitting TRBD2. The V gene's germline CDR1 is SGHAT and CDR2 FQNNGV. Trimming cost V 5 bases and J 0 bases; bases outside gene matches: 19. This CDR3 has 21 residues. The CDR3 loop is CASSQDTKRLAGQSSYNEQFF. CDR3 bases: TGTGCCAGCAGCCAAGACACCAAGAGACTAGCGGGTCAGAGCTCCTACAATGAGCAGTTCTTC.

The J gene is TRBJ2-3, the V gene TRBV4-2; tentative D call: TRBD1 (6 bases). CDR1 and CDR2 (germline): LGHNA, YNFKEQ. The ends were cut back, 0 bases at V and 1 base at J, with 11 bases in the middle. The CDR3 has 16 residues. DNA of the CDR3: TGTGCCAGCAGCCAAGATGTGTCAGGGGGCACAGATACGCAGTATTTT. This translates into CASSQDVSGGTDTQYF.

The table lists this clonotype with a few counts. The chain is built from TRBV9 and TRBJ2-1, with D possibly being TRBD1 (6 bases). CDR3 size: 15 residues. V was clipped by 0 bases and J by 1 base, with 8 bases between them. Germline assignment: CDR1 SGDLS and CDR2 YYNGEE. The CDR3 DNA follows: TGTGCCAGCAGCGTAGATGGGACATCCTACAATGAGCAGTTCTTC. It specifies CASSVDGTSYNEQFF. Based on the CDR3 plus reference TRBV9 and TRBJ2-1, the full variable domain is DSGVTQTPKHLITATGQRVTLRCSPRSGDLSVYWYQQSLDQGLQFLIQYYNGEERAKGNILERFSAQQFPDLHSELNLSSLELGDSALYFCASSVDGTSYNEQFFGPGTRLTVL.